A selection of T cell receptor beta chains follows, all from one sample in a study of blood T cell repertoires in COVID-19. TCRdb keeps only in-frame clones here, not all; method: immunoSEQ multiplex PCR. The sample lists some 170,000 clones; approximately 80% were seen once. Input material: PBMCs or T cells enriched from blood (not recorded which). The receptors derive from a man in his fifties or sixties who had recovered from COVID-19. Both conserved end residues are part of each CDR3. A D gene is named only where the DNA matches it firmly. Clone size is given for some rows only: seen once, a few or many times, or a class if the clone is expanded.

j_call d_call clone_size v_call cdr3_nt cdr3_aa
TRBJ2-2 TRBD2 - TRBV4-2 TGTGCCAGCAGCCAAGAGAGCGGGGGGGCCGGGGAGCTGTTTTTT CASSQESGGAGELFF
TRBJ2-1 TRBD1 - TRBV3-1/TRBV3-2 TGTGCCAGCAGCCGCCAAGATAGGGGGCCGGGGAATGAGCAGTTCTTC CASSRQDRGPGNEQFF
TRBJ2-2 - - TRBV5-1 TGCGCCAGCAGCTTGGGCACAGGTTCCAACACCGGGGAGCTGTTTTTT CASSLGTGSNTGELFF
TRBJ2-1 - - TRBV4-1 TGCGCCAGCAGCCAAGCTGGACACGAGGTCTCCTACAATGAGCAGTTCTTC CASSQAGHEVSYNEQFF
TRBJ2-3 - once TRBV2 TGTGCCAGCAGTGAAATGCGGTCGGATACGCAGTATTTT CASSEMRSDTQYF
TRBJ1-2 - - TRBV5-1 TGCGCCAGCAGCCCCGGACAGAACTATGGCTACACCTTC CASSPGQNYGYTF
TRBJ1-1 - - TRBV6-5 TGTGCCAGCGGACACCCGGGCACTGAAGCTTTCTTT CASGHPGTEAFF
TRBJ2-7 TRBD1 once TRBV14 TGTGCCAGCAGCCAACATACCGGGACAGCTCGCGGGGAGCAGTACTTC CASSQHTGTARGEQYF
TRBJ2-5 TRBD1 - TRBV5-6 TGTGCCAGCAGCTTGGTCACAGGGGGCGGAGAGACCCAGTACTTC CASSLVTGGGETQYF
TRBJ1-5 TRBD1 - TRBV5-1 TGCGCCAGCAGCCCGGGAGGGACAGGGGACCAGCCCCAGCATTTT CASSPGGTGDQPQHF
TRBJ2-1 TRBD2 - TRBV18 TGTGCCAGCTCACCACCCGGGACTAGCGGGGGTAACAATGAGCAGTTCTTC CASSPPGTSGGNNEQFF
TRBJ2-7 TRBD1 - TRBV6-5 TGTGCCAGCAGTAAGGGACAGACCGAGCAGTACTTC CASSKGQTEQYF
TRBJ1-1 TRBD1 - TRBV5-1 TGCGCCAGCAGCGGGACAGGGGAGGACACTGAAGCTTTCTTT CASSGTGEDTEAFF